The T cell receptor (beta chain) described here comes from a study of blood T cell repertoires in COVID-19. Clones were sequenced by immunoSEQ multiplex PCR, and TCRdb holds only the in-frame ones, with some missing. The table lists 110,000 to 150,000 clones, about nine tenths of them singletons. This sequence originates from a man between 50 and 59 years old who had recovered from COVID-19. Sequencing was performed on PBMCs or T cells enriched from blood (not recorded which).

The DNA for the CDR3 is TGTGCCAGCAGGGGGGGGCAGGGCTATGGCTACACCTTC. Its protein is CASRGGQGYGYTF. The V call is TRBV6-5, the J call TRBJ1-2, with D perhaps TRBD1 (6 bases). The CDR3 is 13 amino acids. Germline CDR1 is MNHEY and CDR2 is SVGAGI. V lost 6 bases to trimming and J lost 4 bases, with 12 bases between them.